This TCR beta chain was profiled in a study of blood T cell repertoires in COVID-19. Study details: Some COVID-19 samples were acute and others convalescent; all came from the United States, Italy and Spain. Sample material is recorded as cDNA or gDNA derived from T cells, B-cell-depleted T cells, or PBMCs.

Germline CDR1 is SGHRS and CDR2 is YFSETQ. The ends were cut back, 4 bases at V and 6 bases at J, with 15 bases in the middle. The CDR3 contains 14 residues. Original processing notes: Amplified reference gene primers provided the basis for estimating nucleated cell counts. Sequencing was performed with immunoSEQ multiplex PCR; in TCRdb, only in-frame clones are kept and a portion is missing. The V and J calls and clone size were taken over from that table, and D and trimming were inferred from the DNA. The profile shows 45,000 or so clones, around 87% of them singletons. Seattle patients were enrolled while actively infected and followed longitudinally.

The chain has TRBV5-1 and TRBJ2-3; a possible D gene is TRBD2 (6 bases). The sample comprised peripheral blood. This clonotype was obtained from a man aged 35 to 55 with COVID-19, enrolled during active disease. The CDR3 DNA is TGCGCCAGCAGCATTGGGACTTCCCCCGATACGCAGTATTTT. Translating it yields CASSIGTSPDTQYF.